This TCR beta chain was captured in a study of cytomegalovirus exposure and HLA in healthy donors. Study background: In an early release, HLA-typed donors contributed 77 million or so unique TCR sequences.

A multiplex PCR was run with 60 Vbeta primers and 13 Jbeta primers. This table comes from immunoSEQ multiplex PCR, and its TCRdb copy is limited to in-frame clones, with some not included. This sample yields some 90,000 clones, of which more than 70% are seen a single time; less than 4% belongs to the top ten. There are 15 residues in the CDR3. V gave up 6 bases and J gave up 3 bases, with 15 bases separating them. Looked up from germline, CDR1 is MDHEN and CDR2 is SYDVKM. The sequence derives from a man aged 35 to 55 in good health and CMV-seronegative. The chain joins TRBV28 to TRBJ1-5; D uncertain. Sequencing was carried out using PBMCs. CDR3 nucleotide sequence: TGTGCCAGCAGCCGTCTGGGAGTCAACAATCAGCCCCAGCATTTT. Translating gives CASSRLGVNNQPQHF.